This T cell receptor (beta chain) was recorded in a study of T cells after yellow fever vaccination. Broader study findings: Primary-vaccination clones mostly resurfaced post-booster (nearly 97% CD4, under 90% CD8). Abundant clonotypes from the bulk population could have been carried over as contaminants into FACS-sorted repertoires.

The germline V gene has CDR1 SEHNR and CDR2 FQNEAQ (reference sequence). The CDR3 covers 14 residues. V was cut by 1 base and J by 2 bases, with 8 bases left in between. Template switching with 5'RACE generated the TCR cDNA and added a universal primer site and UMIs. TCRdb itself ran the 5' RACE reads through MiXCR, one entry per CDR3 protein. The repertoire consists of over 65,000 distinct CDR3 sequences, with about 14% occurring once and the leading ten covering around 24%. The J gene is TRBJ2-5, the V gene TRBV7-9; D not resolved. The sequenced sample was CD8+ T cells not binding an NS4B(214-222) dextramer, sorted from PBMCs, obtained less than 25 days after the first yellow fever vaccination. The origin of this receptor is a man aged 18 to 30 who received the YFV17D yellow fever vaccine. DNA of the CDR3: TGTGCCAGCAGCTTAGATGTGGAACAAGAGACCCAGTACTTC. This encodes CASSLDVEQETQYF.